The 2 T cell receptor beta chains given below trace back to one sample, sequenced in a study of blood T cell repertoires in COVID-19. The assay was immunoSEQ multiplex PCR, and TCRdb's table has in-frame clones only and misses some. Here the sample spans roughly 300,000 clones, 80% to 95% being singletons. Sequenced sample: peripheral blood. These receptor sequences come from a woman in her twenties or thirties with COVID-19, enrolled during active disease.

The DNA for the CDR3 is TGTGCCAGCAGCCAAGATGACACTTGGACCTACGAGCAGTACTTC. It specifies CASSQDDTWTYEQYF. The chain couples TRBV4-2 to TRBJ2-7, with unresolved D. V was pared by 0 bases and J by 2 bases, with 11 bases between. The CDR3 is made up of 15 amino acids. The V gene's germline CDR1 is LGHNA and CDR2 YNFKEQ.

The chain has TRBV7-9 and TRBJ2-3; 13 bases map to TRBD2. This CDR3 contains 16 residues. Germline V gene sequence: CDR1 SEHNR, CDR2 FQNEAQ (reference sequence). J gave up 2 bases and V 8 bases, and 7 bases lay outside the gene matches. This chain's CDR3 is CASRRGLAGTTDTQYF. The CDR3 nucleotides are TGTGCCAGCCGGAGGGGACTAGCGGGGACCACAGATACGCAGTATTTT.